This record covers a single TCR beta chain. TCRdb's copy holds only in-frame clones and misses some; the assay was immunoSEQ multiplex PCR. The table has around 130,000 clones, around 80% seen once; the top ten hold 1.5% to 2%. Germline assignment: CDR1 MNHEY and CDR2 SVGAGI. The germline V and J ends were trimmed by 2 bases and 3 bases, with 10 bases remaining between them. CDR3 size: 15 residues. This sample is part of a study of blood T cell repertoires in COVID-19. Study as a whole: From the United States, Italy and Spain came samples of acute and convalescent COVID-19. The cDNA or gDNA used as material had been derived from T cells, B-cell-depleted T cells, or PBMCs.

The genes are TRBV6-5 and TRBJ2-2; D is perhaps TRBD1 (6 bases). The material sequenced was PBMCs or T cells enriched from blood (not recorded which). The source is a woman in her late teens or twenties who had been exposed to COVID-19. CDR3 in amino acids: CASSYRGSDTGELFF. CDR3 bases: TGTGCCAGCAGTTACAGGGGGTCGGACACCGGGGAGCTGTTTTTT.